The subject of this entry is one T cell receptor beta chain. This clone was counted between two and nine times. Its recognized antigen is unknown. Base quality data are lacking; no much larger clone is found one base away. The germline ends are 9 bases apart after V is trimmed by 4 bases and J by 2 bases. The germline V gene (reference sequence) supplies CDR1 SEHNR and CDR2 FQNEAQ. The CDR3 has 13 amino acids, counting the end cysteine and phenylalanine. CDR3 DNA only is kept here, 39 bases in frame from base 1. This entry is derived from a study of blood T cell repertoires in COVID-19 (dated by TCRdb to 2020 to 2021). A note on the overall study: Samples from collaborators originated in the United States, Italy and Spain and spanned both the acute and convalescent phases of COVID-19. The material from the prospective study consisted of cDNA or gDNA derived from T cells, B-cell-depleted T cells, or PBMCs. The dataset comprised deeply sampled blood TCRbeta repertoires from subjects exposed to, actively infected with, or recovered from COVID-19. The repertoires were released in a freely available public database intended as a resource for research on the immune response to SARS-CoV-2. The samples were drawn from two sources: the first 160 participants of the ongoing ImmuneRACE study, and 1,000 to 1,500 subjects contributed by 6 global collaborators. The sample metadata nearly always contained a de-identified subject ID, COVID-19 status, age in years and sex. Where HLA class I and class II types were available, the types were taken from metadata supplied by the sample provider, not from assay-based typing. Findings and caveats that apply to the study as a whole: Clinical and demographic metadata were provided uncurated, with the amount varying by source and participant.

Whole blood was collected in K2EDTA tubes by collaborating institutions according to the institutions' own protocols. Collaborator samples were shipped for TCRbeta analysis as frozen whole blood, isolated PBMCs, or DNA extracted from either sample type. The immunoSEQ Assay, a bias-controlled multiplex PCR, was used to amplify TCRbeta CDR3 regions from genomic DNA. Under the source paper's analysis protocol: The number of nucleated cells in each sample was estimated by amplification of reference gene primers within the assay. Sequence reads were collapsed and filtered to measure the absolute abundance of every unique TCRbeta CDR3 rearrangement. For each sample, productive Simpson clonality was calculated as the square root of Simpson's diversity index over productive rearrangements. TCRdb's version of the immuneACCESS table is confined to in-frame rearrangements and falls short of the full clone set. An unresolved V gene accounts for under half of the shortfall where checked; the remainder is of unknown origin. Clonal size and the V and J genes are those of that table, whereas D and trimming came from the DNA. This sample has 25,000 to 30,000 clones in its table, and more than 80% of those were observed once. The ten largest clonotypes hold about 9.4% of the sample.

The sample taken for sequencing was peripheral blood. The sequence joins TRBV7-9 to TRBJ2-7, with a weak D call of TRBD1 (5 bases match). The receptor was derived from a man in his fifties or sixties with acute or convalescent COVID-19. For the CDR3, the sequence is CASSSPGTYEQYF. The DNA reads TGTGCCAGCAGCTCCCCAGGGACCTACGAGCAGTACTTC.